This T cell receptor (beta chain) comes out of a study of Graves' ophthalmopathy and Graves' hyperthyroidism. Germline V gene sequence: CDR1 LNHDA, CDR2 SQIVND (reference sequence). The V gene lost 4 bases and the J gene lost 1 base, with 13 bases spanning the gap. This CDR3 spans 15 amino acids. A diagnosis was made from clinical symptoms together with serum thyroxine, TRAb, thyroid ultrasound and orbital computed tomography. Fresh peripheral blood (about 10 ml) yielded the PBMCs. Amplification from RNA transcripts yielded the TCR beta CDR3 regions. HTBI primers were used in a first-round RT-PCR, which preceded a second-round multiplex PCR. TCRdb re-analysed the multiplex PCR reads in MiXCR, keeping a single row per CDR3 protein. This table has 200,000 to 250,000 distinct CDR3 sequences, under 30% appearing once. Ten or more counts support this clonotype.

V is TRBV19 and J is TRBJ2-5, with D possibly being TRBD1 (6 bases). The clonotype originates from a man aged 50-60 years with Graves' ophthalmopathy. The sequencing input was peripheral blood. The CDR3 DNA reads TGTGCCAGTAGTAAGGCAGGGGCACTCCAAGAGACCCAGTACTTC. Amino acid sequence: CASSKAGALQETQYF.